This T cell receptor (beta chain) stems from a study of control samples from healthy donors and cancer patients. The V gene end was trimmed by 0 bases and the J gene end by 4 bases; junction bases not matched to a gene: 1. The CDR3 is made up of 16 amino acids. Germline loops: CDR1 SGHRS, CDR2 YFSETQ. The repertoire was sequenced with immunoSEQ multiplex PCR; TCRdb's copy has only in-frame clones and lacks some. The data hold more than 80,000 clones, with roughly 93% observed a single time. This receptor was taken from a man between 18 and 29 years old in good health. J is TRBJ2-3 and V is TRBV5-1, with TRBD2 matching over 14 bases. Sequenced: blood. The CDR3 region is CASSLGLAGGPDTQYF. The CDR3 coding sequence is TGCGCCAGCAGCTTGGGACTAGCGGGAGGGCCAGATACGCAGTATTTT.